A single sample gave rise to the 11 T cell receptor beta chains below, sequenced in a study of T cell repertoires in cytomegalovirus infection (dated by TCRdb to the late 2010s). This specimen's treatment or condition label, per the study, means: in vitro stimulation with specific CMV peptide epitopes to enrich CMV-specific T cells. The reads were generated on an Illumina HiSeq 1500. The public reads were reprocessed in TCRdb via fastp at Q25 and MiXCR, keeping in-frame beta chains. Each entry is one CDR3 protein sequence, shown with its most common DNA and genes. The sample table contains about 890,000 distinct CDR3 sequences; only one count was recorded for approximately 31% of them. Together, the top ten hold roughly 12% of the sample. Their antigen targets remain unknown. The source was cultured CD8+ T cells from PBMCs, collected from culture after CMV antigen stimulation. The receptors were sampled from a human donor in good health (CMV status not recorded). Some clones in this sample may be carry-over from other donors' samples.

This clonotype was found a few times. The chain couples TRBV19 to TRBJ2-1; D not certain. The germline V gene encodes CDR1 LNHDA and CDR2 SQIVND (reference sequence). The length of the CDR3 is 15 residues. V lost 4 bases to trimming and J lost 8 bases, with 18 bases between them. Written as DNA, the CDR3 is TGTGCCAGTAGTACTACCCCTCTTTCTAGTGATGAGCAGTTCTTC. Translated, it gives CASSTTPLSSDEQFF. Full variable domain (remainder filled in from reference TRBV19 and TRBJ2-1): DGGITQSPKYLFRKEGQNVTLSCEQNLNHDAMYWYRQDPGQGLRLIYYSQIVNDFQKGDIAEGYSVSREKKESFPLTVTSAQKNPTAFYLCASSTTPLSSDEQFFGPGTRLTVL.

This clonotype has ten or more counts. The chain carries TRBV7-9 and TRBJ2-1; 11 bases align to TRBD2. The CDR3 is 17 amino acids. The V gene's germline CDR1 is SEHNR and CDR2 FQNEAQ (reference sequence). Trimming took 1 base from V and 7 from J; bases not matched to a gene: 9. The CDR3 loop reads CASSLGSGGARWNEQFF. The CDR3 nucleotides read TGTGCCAGCAGCTTAGGTAGCGGGGGGGCCAGGTGGAATGAGCAGTTCTTC.

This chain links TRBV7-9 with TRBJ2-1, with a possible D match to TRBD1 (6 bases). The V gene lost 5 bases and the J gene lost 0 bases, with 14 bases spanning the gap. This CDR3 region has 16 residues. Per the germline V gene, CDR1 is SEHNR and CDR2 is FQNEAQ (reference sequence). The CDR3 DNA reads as TGTGCCAGCAGCCCAAGAACAGGGAGCTCCTACAATGAGCAGTTCTTC. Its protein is CASSPRTGSSYNEQFF.

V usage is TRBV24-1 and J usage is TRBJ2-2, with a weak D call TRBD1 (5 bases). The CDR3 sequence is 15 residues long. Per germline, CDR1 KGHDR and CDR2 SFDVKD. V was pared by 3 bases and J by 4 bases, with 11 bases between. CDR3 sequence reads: CATSDRQGFTGELFF. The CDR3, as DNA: TGTGCCACCAGTGATCGGCAGGGCTTCACCGGGGAGCTGTTTTTT.

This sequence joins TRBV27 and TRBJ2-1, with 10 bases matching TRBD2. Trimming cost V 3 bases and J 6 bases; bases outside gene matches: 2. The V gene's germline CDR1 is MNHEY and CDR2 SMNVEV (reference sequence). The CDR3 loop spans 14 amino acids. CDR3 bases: TGTGCCAGCAGTTTCCCTAGCGGGGGCAATGAGCAGTTCTTC. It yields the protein CASSFPSGGNEQFF.

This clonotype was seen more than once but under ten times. DNA for the CDR3: TGTGCCAGTTCCCTAGGGGCGGGGTTCGGAAATGAGCAGTTCTTC. Its translation: CASSLGAGFGNEQFF. The V gene is TRBV19, the J gene TRBJ2-1; D is possibly TRBD2 (6 bases). Trimming took 8 bases from V and 7 from J, leaving 21 bases between them. The CDR3 consists of 15 residues. CDR1 LNHDA and CDR2 SQIVND come from the germline V gene (reference sequence).

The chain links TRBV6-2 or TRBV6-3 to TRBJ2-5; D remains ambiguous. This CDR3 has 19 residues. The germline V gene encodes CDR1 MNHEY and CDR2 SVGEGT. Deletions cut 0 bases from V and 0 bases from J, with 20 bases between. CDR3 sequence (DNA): TGTGCCAGCAGTTACTCGAACGCCCCGCACTTTGAGTACCAAGAGACCCAGTACTTC. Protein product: CASSYSNAPHFEYQETQYF.

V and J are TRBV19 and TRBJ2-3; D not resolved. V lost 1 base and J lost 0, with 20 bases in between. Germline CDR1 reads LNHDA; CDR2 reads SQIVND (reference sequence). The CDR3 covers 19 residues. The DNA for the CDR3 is TGTGCCAGTAGTATAGGTCCATGGGAAGGCGGTGAAAGCACAGATACGCAGTATTTT. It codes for CASSIGPWEGGESTDTQYF.

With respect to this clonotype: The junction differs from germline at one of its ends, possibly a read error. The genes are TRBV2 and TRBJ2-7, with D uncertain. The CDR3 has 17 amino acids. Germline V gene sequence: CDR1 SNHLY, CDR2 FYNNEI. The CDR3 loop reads CARSEWVTAQGTYEQYF. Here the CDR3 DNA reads TGTGCCAGAAGTGAGTGGGTTACAGCACAAGGCACCTACGAGCAGTACTTC.

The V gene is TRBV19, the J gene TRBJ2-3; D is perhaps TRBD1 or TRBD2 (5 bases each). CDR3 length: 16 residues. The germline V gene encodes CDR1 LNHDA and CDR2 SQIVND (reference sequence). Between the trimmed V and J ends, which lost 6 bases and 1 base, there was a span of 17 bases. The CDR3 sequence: CASSSLPGRGTDTQYF. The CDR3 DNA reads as TGTGCCAGTAGCTCGCTCCCGGGACGGGGCACAGATACGCAGTATTTT.

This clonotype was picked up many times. CDR3: CASRGDRQFF. As DNA, the CDR3 is TGTGCCAGCCGGGGGGACCGACAGTTCTTC. The chain employs TRBV7-9 and TRBJ2-1, with 7 bases identical to TRBD2. V lost 8 bases, J lost 13 bases, and 5 bases stayed unmatched. The CDR3 totals 10 residues. The germline CDR1 and CDR2 sequences are SEHNR and FQNEAQ (reference sequence).